The 5 T cell receptor beta chains listed next were all sequenced from one sample in a study of neurological immune-mediated disorders. TCRdb called the 5' RACE reads again in MiXCR, with one record for every CDR3 protein. Of about 71,000 distinct CDR3 sequences listed, roughly 4.3% are singletons. Sequenced material: PBMCs. These receptors all stem from a man aged 25-45 years with multiple sclerosis.

Only a few counts were recorded for this clonotype. The chain recombines TRBV5-5 with TRBJ2-1, with D possibly TRBD2 on 5 matching bases. The germline CDR1 and CDR2 sequences are SGHKS and YYEKEE (reference sequence). V was clipped by 0 bases and J by 0 bases, with 7 bases between them. The CDR3 loop spans 15 amino acids. The CDR3, as DNA: TGTGCCAGCAGCTTGGTGGGGAGCTCCTACAATGAGCAGTTCTTC. Amino acid sequence: CASSLVGSSYNEQFF.

The rearrangement uses TRBV5-1 and TRBJ1-1; D uncertain. The CDR3 contains 14 residues. CDR1 and CDR2 from the germline V gene are SGHRS and YFSETQ. V was pared by 0 bases and J by 1 base, with 7 bases between. The CDR3, as DNA: TGCGCCAGCAGCTTGGCCGGGCCGAACACTGAAGCTTTCTTT. It encodes CASSLAGPNTEAFF.

The chain recombines TRBV14 with TRBJ1-1; no clear D gene. This CDR3 has 13 residues. Trimming pared 2 bases from V and 7 bases from J, leaving 11 bases between. In germline, CDR1 is SGHDN, CDR2 FVKESK. Here the CDR3 reads CASSQPTGLEAFF. In DNA, the CDR3 is TGTGCCAGCAGCCAACCGACCGGCCTTGAAGCTTTCTTT.

Ten or more counts support this clonotype. The chain joins TRBV5-1 to TRBJ2-5; unclear D gene. The CDR3 runs 11 residues. Germline CDR1 is SGHRS and CDR2 is YFSETQ. Trimming took off 4 bases at V and 3 bases at J, with 4 bases between the two ends. This CDR3 reads CASSIEETQYF. CDR3 nucleotide sequence: TGCGCCAGCAGCATAGAAGAGACCCAGTACTTC. Using reference TRBV5-1 and TRBJ2-5 for the parts outside the CDR3, the full variable domain is KAGVTQTPRYLIKTRGQQVTLSCSPISGHRSVSWYQQTPGQGLQFLFEYFSETQRNKGNFPGRFSGRQFSNSRSEMNVSTLELGDSALYLCASSIEETQYFGPGTRLLVL.

This clonotype was found many times. The rearrangement uses TRBV27 and TRBJ2-1, with 14 bases identical to TRBD2. The CDR3 spans 15 residues. Germline CDR1 MNHEY, CDR2 SMNVEV (reference sequence). With 5 bases clipped from V and 10 bases from J, the junction kept 7 bases outside the gene matches. In nucleotides, the CDR3 is TGTGCCAGCAGTACTGGGACTAGCGGGGGAACCGAGCAGTTCTTC. Protein sequence: CASSTGTSGGTEQFF.